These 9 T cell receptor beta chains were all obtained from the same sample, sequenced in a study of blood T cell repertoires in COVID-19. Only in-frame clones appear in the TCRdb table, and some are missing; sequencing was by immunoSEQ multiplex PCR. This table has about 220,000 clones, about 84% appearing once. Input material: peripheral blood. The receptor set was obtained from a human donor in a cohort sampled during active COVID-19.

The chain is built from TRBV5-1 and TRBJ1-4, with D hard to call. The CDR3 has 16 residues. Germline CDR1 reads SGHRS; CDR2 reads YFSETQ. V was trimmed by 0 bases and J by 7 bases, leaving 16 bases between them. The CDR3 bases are TGCGCCAGCAGCTTGGTTAGTTCGGAGGGTTTTGAAAAACTGTTTTTT. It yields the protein CASSLVSSEGFEKLFF.

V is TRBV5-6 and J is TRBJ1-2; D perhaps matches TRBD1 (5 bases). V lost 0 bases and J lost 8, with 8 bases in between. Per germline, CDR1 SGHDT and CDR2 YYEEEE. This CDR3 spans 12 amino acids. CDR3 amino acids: CASSLVQGGYTF. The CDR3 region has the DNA TGTGCCAGCAGCTTGGTCCAGGGAGGCTACACCTTC.

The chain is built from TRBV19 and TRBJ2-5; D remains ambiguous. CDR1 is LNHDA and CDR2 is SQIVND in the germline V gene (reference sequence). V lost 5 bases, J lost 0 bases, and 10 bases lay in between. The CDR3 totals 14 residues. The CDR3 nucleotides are TGTGCCAGTAGTGACGGAGATAACCAAGAGACCCAGTACTTC. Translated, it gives CASSDGDNQETQYF.

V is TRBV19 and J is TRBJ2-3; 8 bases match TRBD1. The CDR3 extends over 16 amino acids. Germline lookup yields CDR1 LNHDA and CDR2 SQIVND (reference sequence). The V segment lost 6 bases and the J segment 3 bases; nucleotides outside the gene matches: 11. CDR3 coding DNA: TGTGCCAGTAGAACTCTACAGGGGGTGAGGACAGATACGCAGTATTTT. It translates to CASRTLQGVRTDTQYF.

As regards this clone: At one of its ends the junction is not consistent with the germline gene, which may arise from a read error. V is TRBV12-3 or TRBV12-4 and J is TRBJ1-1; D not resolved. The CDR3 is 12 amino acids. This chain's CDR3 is CASSPPLGVRAF. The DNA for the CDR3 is TGTGCCAGCAGCCCCCCGTTGGGAGTTCGGGCCTTT.

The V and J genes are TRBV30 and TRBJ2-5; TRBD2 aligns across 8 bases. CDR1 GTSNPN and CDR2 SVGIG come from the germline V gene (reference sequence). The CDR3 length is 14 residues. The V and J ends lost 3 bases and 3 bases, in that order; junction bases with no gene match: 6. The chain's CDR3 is CAWSGLAREETQYF. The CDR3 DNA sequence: TGTGCCTGGAGCGGACTAGCCCGGGAAGAGACCCAGTACTTC.

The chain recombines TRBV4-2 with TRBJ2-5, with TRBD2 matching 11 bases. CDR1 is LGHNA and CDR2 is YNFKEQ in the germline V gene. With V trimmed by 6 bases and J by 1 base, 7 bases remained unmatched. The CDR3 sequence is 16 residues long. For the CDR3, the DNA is TGTGCCAGCAGGTCTACTAGCGGGAGTCCCCAAGAGACCCAGTACTTC. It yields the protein CASRSTSGSPQETQYF.

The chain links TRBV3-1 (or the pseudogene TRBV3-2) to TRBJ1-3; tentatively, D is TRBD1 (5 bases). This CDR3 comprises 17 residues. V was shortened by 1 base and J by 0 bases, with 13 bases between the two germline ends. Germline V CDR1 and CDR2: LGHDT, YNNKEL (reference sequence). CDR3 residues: CASSQGTDGGSGNTIYF. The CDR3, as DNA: TGTGCCAGCAGCCAAGGCACGGACGGGGGCTCTGGAAACACCATATATTTT.

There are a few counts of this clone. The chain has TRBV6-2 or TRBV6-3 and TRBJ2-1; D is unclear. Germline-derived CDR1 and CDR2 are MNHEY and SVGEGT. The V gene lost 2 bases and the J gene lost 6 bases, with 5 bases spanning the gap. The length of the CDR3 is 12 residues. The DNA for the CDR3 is TGTGCCAGCAGTTACGCGGCCAATGAGCAGTTCTTC. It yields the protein CASSYAANEQFF.